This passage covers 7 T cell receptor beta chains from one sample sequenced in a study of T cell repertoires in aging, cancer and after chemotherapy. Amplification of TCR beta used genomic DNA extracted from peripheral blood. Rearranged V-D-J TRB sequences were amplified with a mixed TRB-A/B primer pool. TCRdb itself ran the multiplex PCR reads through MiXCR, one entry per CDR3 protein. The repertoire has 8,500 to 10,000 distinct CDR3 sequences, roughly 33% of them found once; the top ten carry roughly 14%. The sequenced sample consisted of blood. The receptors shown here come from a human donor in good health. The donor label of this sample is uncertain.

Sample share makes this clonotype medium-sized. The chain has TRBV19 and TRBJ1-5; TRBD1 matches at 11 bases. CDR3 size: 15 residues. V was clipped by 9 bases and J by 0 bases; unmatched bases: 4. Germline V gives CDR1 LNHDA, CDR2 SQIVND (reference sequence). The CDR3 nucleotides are TGTGCCAGCAGGGACAGGGGGGGTAGCAATCAGCCCCAGCATTTT. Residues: CASRDRGGSNQPQHF.

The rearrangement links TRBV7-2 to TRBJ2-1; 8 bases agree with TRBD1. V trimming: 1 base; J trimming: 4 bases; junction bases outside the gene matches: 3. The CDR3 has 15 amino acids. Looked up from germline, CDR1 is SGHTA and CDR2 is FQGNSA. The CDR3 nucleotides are TGTGCCAGCAGCTTAGACAGGGGGGTTTACAATGAGCAGTTCTTC. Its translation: CASSLDRGVYNEQFF.

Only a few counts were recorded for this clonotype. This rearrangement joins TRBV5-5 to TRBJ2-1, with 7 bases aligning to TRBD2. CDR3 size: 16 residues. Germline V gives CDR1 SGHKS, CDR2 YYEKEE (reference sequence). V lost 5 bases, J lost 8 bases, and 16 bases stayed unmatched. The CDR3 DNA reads TGTGCCAGCAGTCTGGGACTATCGGCAGGGTGGGATGAGCAGTTCTTC. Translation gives CASSLGLSAGWDEQFF.

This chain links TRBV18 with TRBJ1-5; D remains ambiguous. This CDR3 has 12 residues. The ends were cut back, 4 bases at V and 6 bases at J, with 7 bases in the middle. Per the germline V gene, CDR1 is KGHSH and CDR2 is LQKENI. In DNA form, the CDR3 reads TGTGCCAGCTCACATGCTGGTCAGCCCCAGCATTTT. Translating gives CASSHAGQPQHF.

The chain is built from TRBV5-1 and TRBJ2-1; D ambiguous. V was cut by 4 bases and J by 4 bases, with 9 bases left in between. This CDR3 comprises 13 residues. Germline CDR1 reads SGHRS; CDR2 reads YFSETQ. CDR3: CASSRAPYNEQFF. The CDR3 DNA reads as TGCGCCAGCAGCCGGGCCCCTTACAATGAGCAGTTCTTC.

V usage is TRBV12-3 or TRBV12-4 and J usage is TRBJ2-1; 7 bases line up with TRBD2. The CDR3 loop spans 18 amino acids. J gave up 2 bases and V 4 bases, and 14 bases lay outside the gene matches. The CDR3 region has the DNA TGTGCCAGCAGTTCCCCAGGTTCGCGGCTAGCGGCCTACAATGAGCAGTTCTTC. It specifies CASSSPGSRLAAYNEQFF.

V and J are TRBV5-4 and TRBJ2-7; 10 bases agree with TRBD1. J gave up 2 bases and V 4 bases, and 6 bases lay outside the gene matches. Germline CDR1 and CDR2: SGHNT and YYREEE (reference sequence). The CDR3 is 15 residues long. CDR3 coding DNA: TGTGCCAGCAGCCAGACAGGGGGCTACGCCTACGAGCAGTACTTC. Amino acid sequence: CASSQTGGYAYEQYF.